This passage covers 3 T cell receptor beta chains from one sample sequenced in a study of CD8 T cells in Susac syndrome. The authors reverse transcribed roughly 0.5 to 1 ug RNA with random hexamers. Each CDR3 protein gets one entry after TCRdb re-called the immunoSEQ multiplex PCR reads with MiXCR. The sample gives around 120,000 distinct CDR3 sequences, 94% of which show up once; approximately 0.13% is in the top ten. Sequencing was carried out using CD4+ T cells from PBMCs. The receptors stem from a human donor with multiple sclerosis.

This clonotype was seen a handful of times. The chain joins TRBV20-1 to TRBJ2-2; weak D call: TRBD2 (5 bases). Per the germline V gene, CDR1 is DFQATT and CDR2 is SNEGSKA (reference sequence). The V and J ends lost 1 base and 6 bases respectively, with 6 bases between them. The CDR3 has 12 residues. This chain's CDR3 is CSARAGSGELFF. In nucleotides, the CDR3 is TGCAGTGCTAGAGCGGGGTCCGGGGAGCTGTTTTTT.

The rearrangement uses TRBV29-1 and TRBJ2-5, with D maybe TRBD2 (5 bases). There are 13 residues in the CDR3. Germline V gene lookup returns CDR1 SQVTM and CDR2 ANQGSEA. V lost 4 bases and J lost 7, with 16 bases in between. The CDR3 here is CSVVGRQEGTQYF. The DNA of the CDR3 is TGCAGCGTTGTCGGCCGGCAAGAGGGGACCCAGTACTTC.

The chain combines TRBV12-3 or TRBV12-4 with TRBJ2-7, with 8 bases matching TRBD1. CDR3 size: 16 residues. Germline trimming cut 0 bases from V and 4 bases from J; bases unmatched to any gene: 8. The CDR3: CASSLAVGQEIYEQYF. The DNA of the CDR3 is TGTGCCAGCAGTTTAGCGGTGGGACAGGAAATATACGAGCAGTACTTC.